This T cell receptor beta chain is from a study of CD8 T cells in ankylosing spondylitis. General study findings and limits: CD8+ by phenotype, disease-linked clones were relatively rare in peripheral blood. The study looked at matched synovial fluid samples from ankylosing spondylitis patients. Disease-linked clones were reported to be significantly enriched there.

V was shortened by 4 bases and J by 4 bases, with 15 bases between the two germline ends. The V gene's germline CDR1 is SGHNT and CDR2 YYREEE (reference sequence). The CDR3 has 14 amino acids. This clonotype turned up a few times. Its cognate antigen is unknown. The authors made TCR beta libraries by quantitative 5'-RACE with molecular barcodes. From the 5' RACE reads, TCRdb called clonotypes with MiXCR, one entry per CDR3 protein. The repertoire holds 300,000 to 400,000 distinct CDR3 sequences, with roughly 14% as singletons. Sequencing input: blood, either unsorted or a sorted T cell fraction (not recorded which). The chain has TRBV5-4 and TRBJ2-7; D possibly corresponds to TRBD1 (5 bases). The sequence came from a male donor with ankylosing spondylitis or in good health (not recorded which). The CDR3 DNA follows: TGTGCCAGCAGCCCGCGCGAGGCAGGGTACGAGCAGTACTTC. Amino acids: CASSPREAGYEQYF.